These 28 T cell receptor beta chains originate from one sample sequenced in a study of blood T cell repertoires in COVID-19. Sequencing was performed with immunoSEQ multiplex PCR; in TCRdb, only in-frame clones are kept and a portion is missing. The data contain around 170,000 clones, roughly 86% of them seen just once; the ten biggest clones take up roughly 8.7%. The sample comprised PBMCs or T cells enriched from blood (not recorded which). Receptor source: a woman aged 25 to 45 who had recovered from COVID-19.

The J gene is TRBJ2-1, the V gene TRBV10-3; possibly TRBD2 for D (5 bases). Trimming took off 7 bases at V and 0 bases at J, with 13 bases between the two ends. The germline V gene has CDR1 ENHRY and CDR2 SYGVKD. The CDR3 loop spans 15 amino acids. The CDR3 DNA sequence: TGTGCCATCACTAGAGGAGGACCCTCCTACAATGAGCAGTTCTTC. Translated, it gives CAITRGGPSYNEQFF.

The CDR3 protein is CASSGGVANQPQHF. The CDR3 DNA reads as TGTGCCAGCAGTGGGGGGGTAGCCAATCAGCCCCAGCATTTT. The rearrangement links TRBV28 to TRBJ1-5; TRBD1 is a possible D gene (5 bases). Trimming stripped 5 bases from V and 3 bases from J, with 11 bases between. The germline CDR1 and CDR2 sequences are MDHEN and SYDVKM. The CDR3 spans 14 residues.

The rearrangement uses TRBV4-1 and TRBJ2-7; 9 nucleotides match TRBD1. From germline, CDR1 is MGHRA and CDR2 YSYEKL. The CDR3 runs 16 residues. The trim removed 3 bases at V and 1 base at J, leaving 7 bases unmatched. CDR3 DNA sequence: TGCGCCAGCAGCCATACTGACAGGGGGGCTTCCTACGAGCAGTACTTC. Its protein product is CASSHTDRGASYEQYF.

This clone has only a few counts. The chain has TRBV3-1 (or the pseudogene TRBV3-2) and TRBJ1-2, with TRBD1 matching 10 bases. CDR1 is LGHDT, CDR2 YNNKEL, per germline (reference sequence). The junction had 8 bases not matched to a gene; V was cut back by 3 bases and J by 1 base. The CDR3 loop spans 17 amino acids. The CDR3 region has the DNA TGTGCCAGCAGCCACCGGGACAGGGGAGGCCTTAACTATGGCTACACCTTC. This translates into CASSHRDRGGLNYGYTF.

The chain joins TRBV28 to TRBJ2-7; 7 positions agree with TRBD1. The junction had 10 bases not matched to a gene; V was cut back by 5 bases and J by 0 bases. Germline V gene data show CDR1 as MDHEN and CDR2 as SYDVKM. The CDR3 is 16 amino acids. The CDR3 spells CASSQTRTGSSYEQYF. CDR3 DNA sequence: TGTGCCAGCAGTCAAACGCGGACAGGAAGCTCCTACGAGCAGTACTTC.

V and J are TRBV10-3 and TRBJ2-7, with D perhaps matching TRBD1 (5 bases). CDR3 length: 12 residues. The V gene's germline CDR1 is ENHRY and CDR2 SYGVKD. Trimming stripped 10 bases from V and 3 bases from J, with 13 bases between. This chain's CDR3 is CANSPQGYEQYF. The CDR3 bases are TGTGCCAATTCCCCCCAGGGCTACGAGCAGTACTTC.

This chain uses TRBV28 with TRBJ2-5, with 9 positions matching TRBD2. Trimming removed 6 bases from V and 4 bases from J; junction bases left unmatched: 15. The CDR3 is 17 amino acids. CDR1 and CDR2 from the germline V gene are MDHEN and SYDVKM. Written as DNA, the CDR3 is TGTGCCAGCAGGGCGATTAGCGGGAGAGGTATGGGAGAGACCCAGTACTTC. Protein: CASRAISGRGMGETQYF.

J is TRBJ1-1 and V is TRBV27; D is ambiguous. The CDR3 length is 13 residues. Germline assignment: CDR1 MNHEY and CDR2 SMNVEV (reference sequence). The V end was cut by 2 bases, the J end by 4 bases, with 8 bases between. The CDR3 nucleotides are TGTGCCAGCAGTTTAAGGGAGTTCACTGAAGCTTTCTTT. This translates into CASSLREFTEAFF.

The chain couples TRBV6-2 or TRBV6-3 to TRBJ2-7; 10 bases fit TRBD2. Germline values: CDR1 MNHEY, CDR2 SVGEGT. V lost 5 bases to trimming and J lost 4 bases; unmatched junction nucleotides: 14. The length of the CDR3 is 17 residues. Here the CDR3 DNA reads TGTGCCAGCAGTCGGATCCCTAGCGGGAGTGGGAGTTACGAGCAGTACTTC. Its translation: CASSRIPSGSGSYEQYF.

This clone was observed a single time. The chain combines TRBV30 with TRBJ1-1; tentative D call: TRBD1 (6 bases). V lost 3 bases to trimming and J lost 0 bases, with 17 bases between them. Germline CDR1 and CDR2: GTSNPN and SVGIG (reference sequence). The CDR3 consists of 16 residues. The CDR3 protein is CAWSAKTGIVNTEAFF. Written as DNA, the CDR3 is TGTGCCTGGAGCGCCAAAACAGGGATCGTGAACACTGAAGCTTTCTTT.

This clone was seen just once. CDR3 nucleotide sequence: TGTGCCAGCAGTCCCCAGGACAGGGAATTTTCCATTCAGTACTTC. Amino acid sequence: CASSPQDREFSIQYF. This chain connects TRBV5-6 to TRBJ2-4; 8 bases map to TRBD1. Germline CDR1 is SGHDT and CDR2 is YYEEEE. Germline trimming cut 5 bases from V and 9 bases from J; bases unmatched to any gene: 13. This CDR3 contains 15 residues.

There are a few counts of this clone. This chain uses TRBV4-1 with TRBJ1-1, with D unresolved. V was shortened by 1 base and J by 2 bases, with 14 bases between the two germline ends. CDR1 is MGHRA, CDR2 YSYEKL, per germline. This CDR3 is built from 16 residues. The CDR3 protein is CASSQVRETINTEAFF. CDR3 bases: TGCGCCAGCAGCCAAGTTCGGGAGACAATAAACACTGAAGCTTTCTTT.

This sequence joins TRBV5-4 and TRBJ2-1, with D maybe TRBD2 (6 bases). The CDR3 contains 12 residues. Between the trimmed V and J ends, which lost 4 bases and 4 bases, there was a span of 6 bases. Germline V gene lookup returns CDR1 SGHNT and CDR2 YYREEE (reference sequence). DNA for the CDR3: TGTGCCAGCAGCCGGGGGTACAATGAGCAGTTCTTC. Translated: CASSRGYNEQFF. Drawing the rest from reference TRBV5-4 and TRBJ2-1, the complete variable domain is ETGVTQSPTHLIKTRGQQVTLRCSSQSGHNTVSWYQQALGQGPQFIFQYYREEENGRGNFPPRFSGLQFPNYSSELNVNALELDDSALYLCASSRGYNEQFFGPGTRLTVL.

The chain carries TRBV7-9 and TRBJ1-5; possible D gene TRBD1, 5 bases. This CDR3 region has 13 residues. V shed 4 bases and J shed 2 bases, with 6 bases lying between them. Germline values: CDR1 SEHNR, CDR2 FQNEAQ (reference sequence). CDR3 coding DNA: TGTGCCAGCAGCTCGACAGGCAATCAGCCCCAGCATTTT. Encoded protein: CASSSTGNQPQHF.

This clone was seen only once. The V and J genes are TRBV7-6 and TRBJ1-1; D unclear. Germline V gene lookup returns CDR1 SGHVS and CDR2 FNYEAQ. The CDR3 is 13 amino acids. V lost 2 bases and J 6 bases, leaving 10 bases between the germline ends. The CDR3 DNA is TGTGCCAGCAGCTTATTCGTGGGCTCTGAAGCTTTCTTT. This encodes CASSLFVGSEAFF.

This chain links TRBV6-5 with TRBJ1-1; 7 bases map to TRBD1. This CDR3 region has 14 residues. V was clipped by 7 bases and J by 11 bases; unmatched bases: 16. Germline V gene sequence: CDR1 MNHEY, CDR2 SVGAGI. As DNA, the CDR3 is TGTGCCAGCACCGCGACAGGGCTCTACGGGATGGCTTTCTTT. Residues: CASTATGLYGMAFF.

The CDR3 bases are TGTGCCACCAAGCAGGGGGCGAACACCGGGGAGCTGTTTTTT. It yields the protein CATKQGANTGELFF. J is TRBJ2-2 and V is TRBV24-1, with 7 bases identical to TRBD1. Germline V gives CDR1 KGHDR, CDR2 SFDVKD. This CDR3 spans 14 amino acids. Losses at the gene ends were 8 bases for V and 0 bases for J; bases not matched to a gene: 2.

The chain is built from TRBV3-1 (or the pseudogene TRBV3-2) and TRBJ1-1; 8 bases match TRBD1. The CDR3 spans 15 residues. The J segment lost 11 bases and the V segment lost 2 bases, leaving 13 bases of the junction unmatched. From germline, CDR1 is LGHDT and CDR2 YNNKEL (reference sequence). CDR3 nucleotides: TGTGCCAGCAGCCAATCCCGGGACAGGAGCTTAATCGCTTTCTTT. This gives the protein CASSQSRDRSLIAFF.

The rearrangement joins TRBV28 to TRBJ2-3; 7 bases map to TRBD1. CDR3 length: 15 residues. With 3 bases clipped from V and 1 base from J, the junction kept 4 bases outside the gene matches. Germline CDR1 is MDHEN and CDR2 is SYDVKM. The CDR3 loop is CASSFYRGGTDTQYF. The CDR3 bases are TGTGCCAGCAGTTTTTACAGGGGAGGCACAGATACGCAGTATTTT.

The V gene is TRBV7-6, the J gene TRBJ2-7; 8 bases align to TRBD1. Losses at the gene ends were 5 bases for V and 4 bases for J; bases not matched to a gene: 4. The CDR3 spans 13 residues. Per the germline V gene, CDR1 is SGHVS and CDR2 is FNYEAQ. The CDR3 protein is CASSLGQVYEQYF. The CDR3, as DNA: TGTGCCAGCAGCCTGGGACAGGTGTACGAGCAGTACTTC. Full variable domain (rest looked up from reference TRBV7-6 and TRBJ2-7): GAGVSQSPRYKVTKRGQDVALRCDPISGHVSLYWYRQALGQGPEFLTYFNYEAQQDKSGLPNDRFSAERPEGSISTLTIQRTEQRDSAMYRCASSLGQVYEQYFGPGTRLTVT.

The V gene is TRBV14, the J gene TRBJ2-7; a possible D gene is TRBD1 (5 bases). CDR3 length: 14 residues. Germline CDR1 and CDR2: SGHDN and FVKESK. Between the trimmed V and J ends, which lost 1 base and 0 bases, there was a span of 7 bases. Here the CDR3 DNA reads TGTGCCAGCAGCCAAGGGGGCCTCTCCTACGAGCAGTACTTC. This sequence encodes CASSQGGLSYEQYF. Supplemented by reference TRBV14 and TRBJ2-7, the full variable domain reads EAGVTQFPSHSVIEKGQTVTLRCDPISGHDNLYWYRRVMGKEIKFLLHFVKESKQDESGMPNNRFLAERTGGTYSTLKVQPAELEDSGVYFCASSQGGLSYEQYFGPGTRLTVT.

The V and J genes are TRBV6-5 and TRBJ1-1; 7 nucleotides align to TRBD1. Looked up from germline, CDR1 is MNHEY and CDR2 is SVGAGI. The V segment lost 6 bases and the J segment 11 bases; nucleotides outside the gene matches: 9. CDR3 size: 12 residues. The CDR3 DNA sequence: TGTGCCAGCAGCCTAGCCGGGACAGATGCTTTCTTT. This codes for CASSLAGTDAFF.

The CDR3 bases are TGTGCCAGCAGTGATATCCGGGGGGCGAATGAGCAGTTCTTC. As protein: CASSDIRGANEQFF. The chain combines TRBV6-1 with TRBJ2-1; TRBD2 might be the D (7 bases). Germline values: CDR1 MNHNS, CDR2 SASEGT. The CDR3 sequence is 14 residues long. Trimming took off 3 bases at V and 7 bases at J, with 13 bases between the two ends.

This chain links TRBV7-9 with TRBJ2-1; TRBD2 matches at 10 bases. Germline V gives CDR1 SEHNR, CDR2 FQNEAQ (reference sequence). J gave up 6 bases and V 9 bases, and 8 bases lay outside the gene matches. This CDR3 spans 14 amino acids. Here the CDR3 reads CASVRASGSNEQFF. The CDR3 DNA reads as TGTGCCAGTGTCCGGGCTAGCGGGAGCAATGAGCAGTTCTTC.

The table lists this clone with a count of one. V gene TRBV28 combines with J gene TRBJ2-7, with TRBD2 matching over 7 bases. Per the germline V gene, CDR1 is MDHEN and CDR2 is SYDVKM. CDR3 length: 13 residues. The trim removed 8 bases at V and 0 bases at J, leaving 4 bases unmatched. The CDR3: CASGAGVSYEQYF. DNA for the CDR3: TGTGCCAGCGGGGCGGGGGTCTCCTACGAGCAGTACTTC.

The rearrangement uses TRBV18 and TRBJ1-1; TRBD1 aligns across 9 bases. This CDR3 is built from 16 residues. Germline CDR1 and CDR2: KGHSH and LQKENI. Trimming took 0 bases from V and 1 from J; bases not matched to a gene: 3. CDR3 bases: TGTGCCAGCTCACCACCGAACAGGGGGCCGAACACTGAAGCTTTCTTT. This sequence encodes CASSPPNRGPNTEAFF.

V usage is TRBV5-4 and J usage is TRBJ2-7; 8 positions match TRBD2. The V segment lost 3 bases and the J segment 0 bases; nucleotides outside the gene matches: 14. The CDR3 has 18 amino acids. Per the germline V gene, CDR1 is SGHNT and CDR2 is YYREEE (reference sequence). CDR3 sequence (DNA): TGTGCCAGCAGCTCTGACATTTTAGCGGGGAGAAACTCCTACGAGCAGTACTTC. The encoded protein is CASSSDILAGRNSYEQYF.

The CDR3 DNA follows: TGTGCTTCAAGTCTACAGGGGTCTCAGCCCCAGCATTTT. Protein sequence: CASSLQGSQPQHF. The chain is built from TRBV30 and TRBJ1-5, with TRBD1 matching 7 bases. The CDR3 consists of 13 residues. Per germline, CDR1 GTSNPN and CDR2 SVGIG (reference sequence).